This T cell receptor beta chain was documented in a study of blood T cell repertoires in COVID-19. As for the study in general: Italy, Spain and the United States were the sources of the convalescent and acute COVID-19 samples. PBMCs, B-cell-depleted T cells, or T cells provided the cDNA or gDNA that made up the material.

In the original workflow: Reference gene primer amplification gave estimated nucleated cell counts. Assay: immunoSEQ multiplex PCR; the TCRdb copy retains only in-frame clones and omits some. The V and J calls and clone size were taken over from that table, and D and trimming were inferred from the DNA. The top ten hold 12% of the sample, which has fewer than 350,000 clones, around 85% seen once. Those enrolled in Seattle joined during active infection and were followed longitudinally afterward. The CDR3 loop spans 15 amino acids. The germline V gene encodes CDR1 SGHDN and CDR2 FVKESK. The germline V and J ends were trimmed by 6 bases and 4 bases, with 18 bases remaining between them.

This TCR derives from a woman aged 25 to 45 with COVID-19, enrolled during active disease. The chain has TRBV14 and TRBJ2-5; D is perhaps TRBD2 (7 bases). Sequencing was carried out using peripheral blood. The CDR3 DNA reads as TGTGCCAGCAGTCGTGACGGACTAGGGGGAGAGACCCAGTACTTC. The encoded protein is CASSRDGLGGETQYF.